The rows below give T cell receptor beta chains drawn from one sample of a study of blood T cells in healthy people across ages. TCRdb called the 5' RACE reads again in MiXCR, with one record for every CDR3 protein. The repertoire holds roughly 1.5 million distinct CDR3 sequences, with under 55% as singletons. The sequenced sample consisted of blood. These receptors were obtained from a woman aged 18 to 35 in good health. CDR3s include the opening cysteine and the closing phenylalanine or tryptophan. A D gene is named only where the DNA matches it firmly. Size is omitted from some rows. Given values are once, few, many or a class for expanded clones.

J gene	clone size	D gene	V gene	CDR3 protein	CDR3 DNA
TRBJ1-1	.	TRBD1	TRBV28	CASRQGAPEAFF	TGTGCCAGCAGACAGGGGGCTCCTGAAGCTTTCTTT
TRBJ2-7	.	.	TRBV20-1	CSAISIEQYF	TGCAGTGCCATTTCGATTGAGCAGTACTTC
TRBJ2-7	.	.	TRBV10-2	CASSGPFGRSDEQYF	TGCGCCAGCAGTGGTCCCTTTGGGAGATCCGATGAGCAGTACTTC
TRBJ2-7	.	TRBD1	TRBV20-1	CSTREGTGSYNEQYF	TGCAGTACTAGAGAAGGGACAGGGAGCTACAATGAGCAGTACTTC
TRBJ2-5	.	.	TRBV20-1	CSPLGSEQYF	TGCAGTCCACTAGGTAGTGAGCAGTACTTC
TRBJ2-5	once	.	TRBV18	CASATRLETQYF	TGTGCCAGCGCAACCCGGCTCGAGACCCAGTACTTC
TRBJ2-6	few	.	TRBV6-1	CASSRLPRSSGANVLTF	TGTGCCAGCAGCCGTCTCCCTCGGAGCTCTGGGGCCAACGTCCTGACTTTC
TRBJ1-1	few	.	TRBV6-5	CASSPTRGAAEAFF	TGTGCCAGCAGTCCCACCCGGGGAGCGGCTGAAGCTTTCTTT
TRBJ2-1	few	.	TRBV12-3/TRBV12-4	CASTRRRGSLLKLLDEQFF	TGTGCCAGCACCCGGAGGAGGGGCTCCCTACTGAAACTACTGGATGAGCAGTTCTTC
TRBJ2-2	.	TRBD1	TRBV6-2/TRBV6-3	CASLRGQGFTNTGELFF	TGTGCCAGCCTTCGGGGACAGGGGTTTACGAACACCGGGGAGCTGTTTTTT
TRBJ2-7	.	.	TRBV3-1	CAGSQSPILSYEQYF	TGTGCCGGCAGCCAGTCTCCTATATTGTCCTACGAGCAGTACTTC
TRBJ2-3	.	.	TRBV25-1	CASSEEGQFLTDTQYF	TGTGCCAGCAGTGAAGAGGGGCAGTTTCTCACAGATACGCAGTATTTT
TRBJ1-1	few	.	TRBV20-1	CSYVLGGIAFF	TGCAGTTATGTTTTAGGGGGGATAGCTTTCTTT
TRBJ2-7	.	.	TRBV11-2	CASSSPDGYEQYF	TGTGCCAGCAGCTCTCCTGACGGATACGAGCAGTACTTC
TRBJ2-5	.	.	TRBV4-1	CASSLIGQRETQYF	TGCGCCAGCAGCCTAATTGGACAGAGAGAGACCCAGTACTTC
TRBJ1-1	.	.	TRBV19	CASSISSTEAFF	TGTGCCAGTAGTATCTCCAGCACTGAAGCTTTCTTT
TRBJ2-7	.	.	TRBV29-1	CSVRVGGRSYEQYF	TGCAGCGTTCGAGTGGGGGGACGGTCCTACGAGCAGTACTTC
TRBJ1-5	.	TRBD1	TRBV6-6	CASSPDRGTGQPQHF	TGTGCCAGCAGCCCGGACAGGGGAACAGGTCAGCCCCAGCATTTT
TRBJ2-5	few	TRBD2	TRBV29-1	CSVGTSGGNEQYF	TGCAGCGTTGGGACTAGCGGGGGGAATGAGCAGTACTTC
TRBJ2-7	.	.	TRBV20-1	CGARGSTWSSYEQYF	TGCGGTGCTAGAGGAAGCACATGGAGCTCCTACGAGCAGTACTTC
TRBJ2-7	few	.	TRBV13	CASSPMGSYEQYF	TGTGCCAGCAGCCCCATGGGATCCTACGAGCAGTACTTC
TRBJ2-1	.	.	TRBV7-2	CASSTQGYEQFF	TGTGCCAGCAGCACCCAGGGCTATGAGCAGTTCTTC
TRBJ2-1	.	.	TRBV12-3/TRBV12-4	CASSLAWGGNEQFF	TGTGCCAGCAGCCTGGCCTGGGGCGGCAATGAGCAGTTCTTC
TRBJ2-2	.	.	TRBV6-1	CASSEAPGPGELFF	TGTGCCAGCAGTGAAGCGCCAGGGCCCGGGGAGCTGTTTTTT
TRBJ2-1	.	TRBD2	TRBV27	CASSALTVSGRGNEQFF	TGTGCCAGCAGTGCGCTGACAGTTAGCGGGAGAGGCAATGAGCAGTTCTTC